This is a list of T cell receptor beta chains from one sample in a study of T cells after yellow fever vaccination. TCRdb called the 5' RACE reads again in MiXCR, with one record for every CDR3 protein. The sample lists 50,000 or so distinct CDR3 sequences; approximately 6.9% were seen once. The sequences come from CD8+ T cells sorted from PBMCs, collected on the day of the first yellow fever vaccination. Source of these receptors: a man aged 18 to 30 who received the YFV17D yellow fever vaccine. CDR3s include the opening cysteine and the closing phenylalanine or tryptophan. D genes are given only for firm matches. Size is stated for part of the rows, as once, few or many counts, or as a class when the clone is expanded.

v_call	j_call	clone_size	cdr3_length	d_call	cdr3_aa	cdr3_nt
TRBV6-1	TRBJ1-2	few	11	-	CASSPTWGYTF	TGTGCCAGCAGTCCAACATGGGGCTACACCTTC
TRBV19	TRBJ1-2	many	13	-	CASSMTGNSGYTF	TGTGCCAGTAGTATGACCGGGAATTCTGGCTACACCTTC
TRBV6-5	TRBJ2-1	many	12	-	CATGPPGDEQFF	TGTGCCACCGGCCCCCCCGGAGATGAGCAGTTCTTC
TRBV4-3	TRBJ2-1	many	15	-	CASSQVLRSYDEQFF	TGCGCCAGCAGCCAAGTTCTCCGTTCCTACGATGAGCAGTTCTTC
TRBV4-1	TRBJ2-5	few	17	TRBD1	CASSQGGRTGGDETQYF	TGCGCCAGCAGCCAAGGGGGCAGGACAGGGGGTGATGAGACCCAGTACTTC
TRBV6-1	TRBJ2-3	many	15	TRBD1	CASSPRTGELDTQYF	TGTGCCAGCAGTCCTCGGACAGGGGAGTTAGATACGCAGTATTTT
TRBV7-2	TRBJ1-1	-	13	-	CASREGQITEAFF	TGTGCCAGCAGAGAAGGACAGATTACTGAAGCTTTCTTT
TRBV6-4	TRBJ2-6	many	23	TRBD1	CASSREGRQGSAVDNSGANVLTF	TGTGCCAGCAGTCGCGAAGGAAGACAGGGCTCAGCAGTTGACAACTCTGGGGCCAACGTCCTGACTTTC
TRBV19	TRBJ1-3	-	11	-	CATNLGNTIYF	TGTGCCACCAATCTTGGAAACACCATATATTTT
TRBV24-1	TRBJ1-1	-	11	-	CATSDFTEAFF	TGTGCCACCAGTGATTTCACTGAAGCTTTCTTT
TRBV4-1	TRBJ2-5	many	15	-	CASSLQSGPGSSQYF	TGCGCCAGCAGCCTCCAGTCAGGACCGGGTAGTTCTCAGTACTTC
TRBV6-5	TRBJ1-1	many	14	-	CASSYSSTGSEAFF	TGTGCCAGCAGTTACTCTTCAACAGGTTCCGAAGCTTTCTTT
TRBV12-3/TRBV12-4	TRBJ1-1	many	13	-	CASSLGGPTEAFF	TGTGCCAGCAGTTTGGGGGGGCCCACTGAAGCTTTCTTT
TRBV19	TRBJ2-5	-	13	-	CASMSNARETQYF	TGTGCCAGCATGTCTAACGCTCGAGAGACCCAGTACTTC
TRBV4-3	TRBJ2-2	many	15	-	CASSPYNGGTGELFF	TGCGCCAGCAGCCCATATAACGGGGGCACCGGGGAGCTGTTTTTT
TRBV9	TRBJ2-6	few	15	-	CASSGLVSGANVLTF	TGTGCCAGCAGCGGGCTTGTGTCTGGGGCCAACGTCCTGACTTTC
TRBV29-1	TRBJ2-2	many	12	-	CSVETGSGELFF	TGCAGCGTTGAGACAGGTTCCGGGGAGCTGTTTTTT
TRBV19	TRBJ2-6	few	14	-	CASQVSSGANVLTF	TGTGCCAGCCAGGTTAGCTCTGGGGCCAACGTCCTGACTTTC
TRBV12-3/TRBV12-4	TRBJ2-1	-	17	-	CASSHPGSLRSYNEQFF	TGTGCCAGCAGTCACCCGGGAAGTCTTCGCTCCTACAATGAGCAGTTCTTC
TRBV7-9	TRBJ1-1	many	15	-	CASSPPFGANTEAFF	TGTGCCAGCAGCCCTCCCTTTGGAGCCAACACTGAAGCTTTCTTT
TRBV29-1	TRBJ2-1	many	13	-	CSVEQGTYNEQFF	TGCAGCGTTGAACAGGGAACCTACAATGAGCAGTTCTTC
TRBV6-2/TRBV6-3	TRBJ2-5	few	12	-	CASSFSPETQYF	TGTGCCAGCAGTTTCTCCCCCGAGACCCAGTACTTC
TRBV5-1	TRBJ1-2	few	15	-	CASSFYRDGGYGYTF	TGCGCCAGCAGCTTTTACCGGGACGGTGGATATGGCTACACCTTC
TRBV7-8	TRBJ2-1	few	14	TRBD2	CASSLLRAGDEQFF	TGTGCCAGCAGCTTATTGCGGGCGGGGGATGAGCAGTTCTTC
TRBV4-1	TRBJ1-3	-	15	TRBD1	CASSPGGRAGNTIYF	TGCGCCAGCAGCCCAGGGGGAAGGGCTGGAAACACCATATATTTT
TRBV20-1	TRBJ2-1	many	11	-	CSATALLEQFF	TGCAGTGCAACAGCCCTTCTCGAGCAGTTCTTC
TRBV27	TRBJ1-1	many	14	-	CASRWGGLNTEAFF	TGTGCCAGCAGGTGGGGGGGGCTGAACACTGAAGCTTTCTTT
TRBV7-6	TRBJ1-5	-	16	-	CASSLGLGYSNQPQHF	TGTGCCAGCAGCTTAGGCCTCGGCTATAGCAATCAGCCCCAGCATTTT